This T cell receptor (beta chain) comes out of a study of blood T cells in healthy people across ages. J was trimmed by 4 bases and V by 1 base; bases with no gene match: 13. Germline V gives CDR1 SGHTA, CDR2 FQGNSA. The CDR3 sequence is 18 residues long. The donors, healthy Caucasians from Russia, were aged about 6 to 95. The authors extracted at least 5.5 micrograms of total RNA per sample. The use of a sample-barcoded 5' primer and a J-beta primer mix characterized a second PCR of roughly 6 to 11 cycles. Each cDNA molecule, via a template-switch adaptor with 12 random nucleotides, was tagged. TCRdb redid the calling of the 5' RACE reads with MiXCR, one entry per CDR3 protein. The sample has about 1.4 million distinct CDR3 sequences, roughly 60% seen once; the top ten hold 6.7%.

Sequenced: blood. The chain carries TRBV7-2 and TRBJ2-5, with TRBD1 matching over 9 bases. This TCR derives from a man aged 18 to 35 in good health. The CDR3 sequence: CASSLGRTGQGNGETQYF. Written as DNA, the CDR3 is TGTGCCAGCAGCTTAGGGCGAACAGGACAGGGGAACGGAGAGACCCAGTACTTC.